This TCR beta chain was identified in a study of immune evolution from preneoplasia to lung adenocarcinoma (dated by TCRdb to about 2021). At the level of the whole study: HLA loss of heterozygosity was found in more than 5.5% of AIS, around 15% of MIA and roughly 33% of ADC lesions, and in no AAH lesions. TCR sequencing data were obtained from 51 patients. The immune data were combined with whole exome sequencing and methylation data from the same cohort of nodules. POLYSOLVER was used to infer class I HLA alleles from exome data, and LOHHLA was used to detect allele-specific HLA loss. A total of approximately 50 patients with pulmonary nodules who underwent surgical resection were included in the overall cohort. The sample size depended on which specimens were available, not on a prior power calculation. Resected precursor lesions (AAH, AIS, MIA) and invasive adenocarcinomas were compared with paired morphologically normal lung tissue. According to the study, over a hundred samples went through TCR sequencing. The study combined immune gene expression, TCR sequencing and multiplex immunofluorescence to profile immune contexture across lung adenocarcinoma precursors and invasive adenocarcinoma.

CDR1 and CDR2 are read off the germline V gene as SGHDT and YYEEEE. The CDR3 runs 12 amino acids, cysteine and phenylalanine included. Of the read, only the CDR3 DNA is kept; its 36 bases are in frame from base 1. V lost 5 bases and J lost 7 bases; the stretch between them is 12 bases long. What the authors observed across the whole study: Because all patients came from Japan and China, whether the findings apply to Western populations was uncertain. Top T cell clone frequencies were highest in normal lung and appeared to decrease progressively from AAH through AIS, MIA and invasive adenocarcinoma. The highest T cell clonality was observed in KRAS-mutant nodules compared with EGFR-mutant or double wild-type lesions. The findings reflected association rather than direct causation, and larger cohorts with long-term follow-up and longitudinal biopsies were considered necessary. Clonality was highest in normal lung, while later-stage lesions appeared to have lower clonality but higher T cell density and diversity.

Concerning this clone: The antigen it recognizes is unknown. Base qualities are missing; no much larger clone stands one base away.

TCR beta CDR3 regions were sequenced from DNA using the immunoSEQ hsTCRbeta Kit. In the original analysis: The ImmunoSEQ Analyzer was used to analyse the TCR sequencing data. T cell clonality was defined as 1 minus Pielou's evenness, calculated on productive rearrangements. T cell diversity was measured with the inverse Simpson index on productive templates. T cell density was defined as TCR beta template counts normalized to usable DNA, with usable DNA estimated by amplification and sequencing of housekeeping genes. Two-sided Kruskal-Wallis tests were used to compare TCR metrics across histologic stages. TCRdb retrieved this table from immuneACCESS and kept in-frame rearrangements only. Not all clones are present; in checked studies, unresolved V genes account for under half, and no reason is known for the remainder. Clonal size and the V and J genes are those of that table, whereas D and trimming came from the DNA. In all, the sample holds 6,500 to 7,500 clones, and 75% to 85% of those were seen once. The top ten clones comprise under 9% of the sample.

Patients underwent resection in Japan or China between the mid-2010s and the late 2010s. Histologic diagnosis of each case was confirmed independently by two lung cancer pathologists on H&E slides. To enrich premalignant or tumor cells for nucleic acid extraction, macro-dissection was performed after pathologic assessment. FFPE tissue was used for DNA isolation with the AllPrep DNA/RNA FFPE Kit. The TCR comes from a person aged 70 to 80 with lung adenocarcinoma. The chain joins TRBV5-6 to TRBJ1-1; the D region possibly corresponds to TRBD1 (5 bases align). The specimen was FFPE minimally invasive lung adenocarcinoma tissue. The cell subset or site label for this specimen denotes: micro-invasive lung adenocarcinoma (MIA). The CDR3 corresponds to CASSSGTYEAFF. At the DNA level, the sequence is TGTGCCAGCAGTTCCGGGACCTATGAAGCTTTCTTT.